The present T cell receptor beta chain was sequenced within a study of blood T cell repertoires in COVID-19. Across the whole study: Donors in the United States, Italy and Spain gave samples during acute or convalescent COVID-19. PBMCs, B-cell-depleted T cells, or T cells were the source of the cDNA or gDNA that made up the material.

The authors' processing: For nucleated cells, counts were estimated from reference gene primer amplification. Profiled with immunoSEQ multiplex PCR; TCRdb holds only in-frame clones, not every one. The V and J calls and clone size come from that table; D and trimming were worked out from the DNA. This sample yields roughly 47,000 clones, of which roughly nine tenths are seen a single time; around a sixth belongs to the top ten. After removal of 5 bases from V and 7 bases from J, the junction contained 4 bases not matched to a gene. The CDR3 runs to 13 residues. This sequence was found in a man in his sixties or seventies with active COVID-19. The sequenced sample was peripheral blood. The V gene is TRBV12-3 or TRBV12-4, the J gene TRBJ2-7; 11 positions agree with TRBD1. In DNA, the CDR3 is TGTGCCAGCAGTATGGGACAGGGGGATGAGCAGTACTTC. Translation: CASSMGQGDEQYF.